This passage covers 18 T cell receptor beta chains from one sample sequenced in a study of T cell changes during pregnancy in multiple sclerosis. TCRdb's table, derived via immunoSEQ multiplex PCR, lists solely in-frame clones and lacks some. The table lists about 92,000 clones, more than 85% of them singletons. The source was peripheral blood, collected in the first trimester of pregnancy. The receptors derive from a female donor with multiple sclerosis, enrolled in a pregnancy study.

The chain employs TRBV19 and TRBJ2-3; 8 positions agree with TRBD1. V dropped 8 bases and J dropped 6; count of bases not matched to a gene: 16. This CDR3 contains 16 residues. Germline V CDR1 and CDR2: LNHDA, SQIVND (reference sequence). CDR3: CASHRGAFSTSDTQYF. The CDR3 region has the DNA TGTGCCAGTCACAGGGGGGCCTTCTCAACGAGTGATACGCAGTATTTT.

This chain uses TRBV5-6 with TRBJ2-6; possibly TRBD1 for D (5 bases). This CDR3 is built from 15 residues. Germline values: CDR1 SGHDT, CDR2 YYEEEE. Between the trimmed V and J ends, which lost 1 base and 2 bases, there was a span of 7 bases. For the CDR3, the DNA is TGTGCCAGCAGCTTGAAGGGGACTGGGGCCAACGTCCTGACTTTC. This translates into CASSLKGTGANVLTF.

In DNA form, the CDR3 reads TGTGCCAGTAGACAGGGATGGAGTGAGCAGTTCTTC. Translation: CASRQGWSEQFF. The chain joins TRBV19 to TRBJ2-1; possible D gene TRBD1, 6 bases. Between the trimmed V and J ends, which lost 6 bases and 9 bases, there was a span of 12 bases. The CDR3 runs to 12 residues. Germline values: CDR1 LNHDA, CDR2 SQIVND (reference sequence).

Here the CDR3 reads CASSPGREGYEQYF. The CDR3 bases are TGTGCCAGCAGTCCCGGGCGGGAGGGCTACGAGCAGTACTTC. This chain joins TRBV28 and TRBJ2-7; 9 bases line up with TRBD2. Germline lookup yields CDR1 MDHEN and CDR2 SYDVKM. Trimming at V came to 5 bases and at J to 3 bases, leaving 5 bases not matched to a gene. CDR3 length: 14 amino acids.

The gene calls are TRBV28 and TRBJ1-5, with TRBD1 matching over 8 bases. CDR1 is MDHEN, CDR2 SYDVKM, per germline. The CDR3 spans 15 residues. V shed 3 bases and J 6 bases; nucleotides not matched to a gene: 7. The CDR3 DNA sequence: TGTGCCAGCAGTTTTCAGCAGGGGGCAGGTCAGCCCCAGCATTTT. This translates into CASSFQQGAGQPQHF.

This chain connects TRBV9 to TRBJ2-1; 15 bases line up with TRBD2. This CDR3 has 17 residues. Germline assignment: CDR1 SGDLS and CDR2 YYNGEE. With 3 bases clipped from V and 7 bases from J, the junction kept 8 bases outside the gene matches. The CDR3 DNA is TGTGCCAGCAGCGATAAATTTGGACTAGCGGGAGGGAATGAGCAGTTCTTC. Translation gives CASSDKFGLAGGNEQFF.

The J gene is TRBJ2-7, the V gene TRBV28; D possibly corresponds to TRBD1 (5 bases). Germline V gene data show CDR1 as MDHEN and CDR2 as SYDVKM. V lost 2 bases to trimming and J lost 2 bases, with 13 bases between them. The CDR3 covers 15 residues. As DNA, the CDR3 is TGTGCCAGCAGTTTAGATAGGGGCTTAGCCTACGAGCAGTACTTC. Its protein product is CASSLDRGLAYEQYF.

The chain joins TRBV4-1 to TRBJ2-1, with 9 nucleotides matching TRBD2. The V gene end was trimmed by 1 base and the J gene end by 0 bases; junction bases not matched to a gene: 13. Germline V gives CDR1 MGHRA, CDR2 YSYEKL. The CDR3 runs to 20 residues. The CDR3 loop is CASSQVPGAGGRSSYNEQFF. CDR3 sequence (DNA): TGCGCCAGCAGCCAAGTGCCTGGAGCGGGAGGTCGGAGCTCCTACAATGAGCAGTTCTTC.

The chain uses TRBV5-8 and TRBJ1-2; TRBD1 might be the D (6 bases). Germline V CDR1 and CDR2: SGHTS, YDEGEE. This CDR3 spans 15 amino acids. Between the trimmed V and J ends, which lost 6 bases and 4 bases, there was a span of 19 bases. CDR3 loop: CASIGKMTGVYGYTF. The CDR3 nucleotides are TGTGCCAGCATCGGGAAAATGACAGGAGTCTATGGCTACACCTTC.

The genes are TRBV6-1 and TRBJ1-5, with 9 bases lining up with TRBD1. V was clipped by 3 bases and J by 1 base; unmatched bases: 4. Per the germline V gene, CDR1 is MNHNS and CDR2 is SASEGT. There are 16 residues in the CDR3. The CDR3 DNA follows: TGTGCCAGCAGTGACACGGACAGGGGCAGCAATCAGCCCCAGCATTTT. Translated: CASSDTDRGSNQPQHF.

V gene TRBV27 combines with J gene TRBJ2-1, with a possible D match to TRBD2 (5 bases). Germline-derived CDR1 and CDR2 are MNHEY and SMNVEV (reference sequence). With 4 bases removed from V and 2 bases from J, the gap between germline ends came to 12 bases. This CDR3 comprises 15 residues. CDR3 sequence (DNA): TGTGCCAGCAGTTGGCCCCCGGGAACCTACAATGAGCAGTTCTTC. Encoded protein: CASSWPPGTYNEQFF.

V is TRBV10-2 and J is TRBJ2-1; TRBD2 is a possible D gene (6 bases). The V end lost 10 bases, the J end lost 7 bases, and 23 bases lay between the germline ends. The CDR3 has 15 amino acids. Germline CDR1 reads WSHSY; CDR2 reads SAAADI. CDR3 loop: CAIRELAADLNEQFF. CDR3 bases: TGCGCCATCCGGGAACTAGCCGCCGACTTGAATGAGCAGTTCTTC.

The chain recombines TRBV18 with TRBJ2-7; the D is unclear. Trimming took off 5 bases at V and 2 bases at J, with 7 bases between the two ends. The germline gives CDR1 KGHSH, CDR2 LQKENI. CDR3 length: 12 residues. The CDR3 spells CASSELTYEQYF. The CDR3 DNA follows: TGTGCCAGCTCAGAGCTCACCTACGAGCAGTACTTC.

The CDR3 DNA sequence: TGCGCCAGCAGCCAAGGATTAAGAGGGGGCTTGGAGACCCAGTACTTC. It is translated as CASSQGLRGGLETQYF. This rearrangement joins TRBV4-1 to TRBJ2-5; 7 positions match TRBD1. Germline trimming cut 1 base from V and 5 bases from J; bases unmatched to any gene: 10. This CDR3 contains 16 residues. Looked up from germline, CDR1 is MGHRA and CDR2 is YSYEKL.

The rearrangement links TRBV30 to TRBJ2-5; D possibly corresponds to TRBD2 (6 bases). V was cut by 2 bases and J by 4 bases, with 8 bases left in between. Germline V gene data show CDR1 as GTSNPN and CDR2 as SVGIG (reference sequence). This CDR3 has 12 amino acids. The DNA for the CDR3 is TGTGCCTGGAGTCCAGCGGGAGAGACCCAGTACTTC. It yields the protein CAWSPAGETQYF.

The genes are TRBV4-2 and TRBJ2-7; the D gene is possibly TRBD1 (6 bases). The CDR3 totals 15 residues. V was cut by 1 base and J by 0 bases, with 10 bases left in between. Germline-derived CDR1 and CDR2 are LGHNA and YNFKEQ. The DNA of the CDR3 is TGTGCCAGCAGCCAAGGACAGGCGAGCTCCTACGAGCAGTACTTC. Protein sequence: CASSQGQASSYEQYF.

This clone was recorded only once. V is TRBV6-6 and J is TRBJ2-5; TRBD2 matches 8 bases. V dropped 2 bases and J dropped 2; count of bases not matched to a gene: 4. The germline gives CDR1 MNHNY, CDR2 SVGAGI (reference sequence). The CDR3 is made up of 15 amino acids. The CDR3 sequence is CASSYPPGGQETQYF. CDR3 coding DNA: TGTGCCAGCAGTTACCCGCCGGGAGGGCAAGAGACCCAGTACTTC.

V gene TRBV5-6 combines with J gene TRBJ2-3; 11 bases align to TRBD2. V gave up 4 bases and J gave up 13 bases; unmatched junction bases: 8. The CDR3 loop spans 13 amino acids. Looked up from germline, CDR1 is SGHDT and CDR2 is YYEEEE. The CDR3 DNA reads as TGTGCCAGCAGCGATGGGACTAGCGGCAGCAAGTATTTT. It yields the protein CASSDGTSGSKYF.